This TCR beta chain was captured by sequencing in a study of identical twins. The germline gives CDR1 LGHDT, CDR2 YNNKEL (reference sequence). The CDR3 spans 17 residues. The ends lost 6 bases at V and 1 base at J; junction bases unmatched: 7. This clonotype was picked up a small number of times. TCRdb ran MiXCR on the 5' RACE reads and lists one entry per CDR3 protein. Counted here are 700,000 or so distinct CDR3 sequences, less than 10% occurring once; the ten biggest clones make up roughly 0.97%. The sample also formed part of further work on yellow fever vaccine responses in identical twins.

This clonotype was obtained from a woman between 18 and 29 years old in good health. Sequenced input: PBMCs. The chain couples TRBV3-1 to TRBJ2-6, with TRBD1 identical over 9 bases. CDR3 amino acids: CASSSNRGPSGANVLTF. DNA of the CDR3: TGTGCCAGCAGTTCTAACAGGGGGCCTTCTGGGGCCAACGTCCTGACTTTC.